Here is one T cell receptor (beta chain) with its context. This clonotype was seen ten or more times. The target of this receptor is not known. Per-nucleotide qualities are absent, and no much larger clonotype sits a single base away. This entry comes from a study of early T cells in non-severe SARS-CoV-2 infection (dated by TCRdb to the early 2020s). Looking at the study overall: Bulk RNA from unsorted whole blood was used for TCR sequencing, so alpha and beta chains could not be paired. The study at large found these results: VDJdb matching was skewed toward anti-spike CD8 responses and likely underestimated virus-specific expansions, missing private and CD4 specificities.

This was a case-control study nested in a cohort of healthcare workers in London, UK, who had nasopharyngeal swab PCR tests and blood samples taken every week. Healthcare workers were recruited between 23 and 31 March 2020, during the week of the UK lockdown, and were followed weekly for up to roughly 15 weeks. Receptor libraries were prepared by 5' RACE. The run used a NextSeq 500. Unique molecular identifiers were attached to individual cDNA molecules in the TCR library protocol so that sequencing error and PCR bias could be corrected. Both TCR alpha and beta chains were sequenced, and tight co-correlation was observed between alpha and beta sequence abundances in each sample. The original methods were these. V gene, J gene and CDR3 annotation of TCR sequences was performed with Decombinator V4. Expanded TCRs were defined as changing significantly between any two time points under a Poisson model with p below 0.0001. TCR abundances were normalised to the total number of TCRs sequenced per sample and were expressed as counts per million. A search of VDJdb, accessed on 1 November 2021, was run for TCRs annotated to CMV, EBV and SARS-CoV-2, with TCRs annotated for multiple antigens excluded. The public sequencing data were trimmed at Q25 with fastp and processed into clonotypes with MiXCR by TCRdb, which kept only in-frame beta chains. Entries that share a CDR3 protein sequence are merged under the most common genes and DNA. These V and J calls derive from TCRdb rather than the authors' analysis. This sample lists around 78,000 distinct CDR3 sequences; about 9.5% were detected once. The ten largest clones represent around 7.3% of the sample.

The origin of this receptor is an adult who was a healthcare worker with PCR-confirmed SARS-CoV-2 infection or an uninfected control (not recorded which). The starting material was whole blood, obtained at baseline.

This receptor carries the CDR3 CASSWDRGATPLHF. The sequenced DNA is TGTGCCAGCAGCTGGGACAGGGGTGCAACACCCCTCCACTTT. The chain links TRBV7-2 with TRBJ1-6, with 10 central nucleotides matching TRBD1. For CDR1 and CDR2, the germline V gene lists SGHTA and FQGNSA. The CDR3, from cysteine to phenylalanine, totals 14 residues. Only the CDR3 DNA stays, 42 bases, in frame from base 1. V is trimmed back by 4 bases and J by 11 bases, and the junction contains 5 bases that no gene match accounts for.